This T cell receptor beta chain was recorded in a study of T-cell memory formation after mild COVID-19. Overall study context: The TCR clusters were mostly specific to one donor. Study-wide results and caveats: CD4+ contracting clones were mainly CM and EM; CD8+ ones, EMRA.

Comments on this clonotype: Its antigen is not identified.

V shed 3 bases, J shed 7 bases, and the junction held 4 bases outside the gene matches. The CDR3 contains 12 residues. The germline V gene encodes CDR1 DFQATT and CDR2 SNEGSKA (reference sequence). Each CDR3 protein is one row after TCRdb ran MiXCR on the 5' RACE reads. The sample consists of approximately 500,000 distinct CDR3 sequences, more than 20% of them appearing once. The rearrangement links TRBV20-1 to TRBJ2-3, with 7 bases matching TRBD1. Source material: PBMCs or a T cell subset sorted from them (not recorded which). The source of this sequence is an adult woman who had mild COVID-19 (a few samples of this study predate the infection). Cell type and time point are not known. The DNA for the CDR3 is TGCAGTGCTAGCCGGGACAGCAATACGCAGTATTTT. As protein: CSASRDSNTQYF.